This T cell receptor beta chain comes out of a study of a mutant IDH1 vaccine in newly diagnosed glioma. V lost 8 bases, J lost 1 base, and 11 bases lay in between. The CDR3 extends over 13 amino acids. Germline V CDR1 and CDR2: WSHSY, SAAADI. Indicated time point: week 23, last vaccination. Vaccination comprised doses that each held 300 ug of mutant IDH1 20-mer peptide, plus topical imiquimod. With regard to this clone: Its antigen is as yet unknown.

Measured with immunoSEQ multiplex PCR; TCRdb has only the in-frame clones, and not every one. The repertoire holds 20,000 to 25,000 clones, with around 82% as singletons. The sample was PBMCs, taken from a glioma patient whose treatment included an IDH1 peptide vaccine. V gene TRBV10-2 combines with J gene TRBJ1-2; D remains unclear. The origin of this receptor is a man aged 25-40 years with glioma. CDR3 DNA: TGCGCCAGCGCCGTCGGGTATAACTATGGCTACACCTTC. Encoded protein: CASAVGYNYGYTF.